These 20 T cell receptor beta chains share one sample of origin, sequenced in a study of CD8 T cells in Susac syndrome. Random hexamers served to reverse transcribe about 0.5 to 1 ug RNA. Each CDR3 protein is one row after TCRdb ran MiXCR on the immunoSEQ multiplex PCR reads. The sample consists of over 100,000 distinct CDR3 sequences, nearly 96% of them appearing once. The sample was CD4+ T cells from PBMCs. Every receptor here comes from a human donor with Susac syndrome.

The chain uses TRBV4-3 and TRBJ2-1, with no clear D. Trimming removed 1 base at V and 13 bases at J, with 17 bases between. The germline gives CDR1 LGHNA, CDR2 YSLEER. The CDR3 is 14 residues long. DNA for the CDR3: TGCGCCAGCAGCCAAGGCCGGACGTCACTCGTTCAGTTCTTC. It translates to CASSQGRTSLVQFF.

V and J are TRBV9 and TRBJ2-4, with D unresolved. Germline V gene lookup returns CDR1 SGDLS and CDR2 YYNGEE. Trimming removed 7 bases from V and 5 bases from J, with 4 bases in between. The CDR3 sequence is 10 residues long. CDR3 region: CASGENIQYF. CDR3 nucleotides: TGTGCCAGCGGCGAAAACATTCAGTACTTC.

The sample holds one count of this clonotype. The chain couples TRBV2 to TRBJ2-1; a possible D gene is TRBD2 (5 bases). Trimming removed 7 bases from V and 0 bases from J, with 13 bases in between. This CDR3 has 15 residues. CDR1 and CDR2 (germline): SNHLY, FYNNEI. Here the CDR3 DNA reads TGTGCCAGCACCGCGAGCGGTGGCTCCTACAATGAGCAGTTCTTC. Protein sequence: CASTASGGSYNEQFF. The full variable domain, completed using reference TRBV2 and TRBJ2-1, is EPEVTQTPSHQVTQMGQEVILRCVPISNHLYFYWYRQILGQKVEFLVSFYNNEISEKSEIFDDQFSVERPDGSNFTLKIRSTKLEDSAMYFCASTASGGSYNEQFFGPGTRLTVL.

This chain connects TRBV29-1 to TRBJ2-7, with 14 nucleotides matching TRBD2. The junction had 9 bases not matched to a gene; V was cut back by 4 bases and J by 7 bases. The CDR3 is 15 residues long. Germline V CDR1 and CDR2: SQVTM, ANQGSEA. The CDR3 sequence: CSVGGLAGGQREQYF. In nucleotides, the CDR3 is TGCAGCGTTGGCGGACTAGCGGGAGGCCAACGGGAGCAGTACTTC.

The chain carries TRBV5-6 and TRBJ2-1, with TRBD2 matching 8 bases. After removal of 4 bases from V and 5 bases from J, the junction contained 8 bases not matched to a gene. The germline gives CDR1 SGHDT, CDR2 YYEEEE. This CDR3 has 15 residues. CDR3 in amino acids: CASSIPTSGNNEQFF. CDR3 sequence (DNA): TGTGCCAGCAGCATCCCCACTAGCGGAAACAATGAGCAGTTCTTC.

CDR3 sequence: CASISLGSGADTQYF. CDR3 in DNA: TGTGCCAGCATTTCACTGGGATCTGGCGCAGATACGCAGTATTTT. The chain is built from TRBV2 and TRBJ2-3; D not resolved. Trimming shortened V by 7 bases and J by 4 bases, and 18 bases separated the two germline ends. Germline loops: CDR1 SNHLY, CDR2 FYNNEI. The CDR3 sequence is 15 residues long.

The chain couples TRBV4-3 to TRBJ2-2; possibly TRBD1 or TRBD2 for D (5 bases each). The V and J ends lost 4 bases and 7 bases respectively, with 13 bases between them. The germline gives CDR1 LGHNA, CDR2 YSLEER. The CDR3 is made up of 14 amino acids. DNA for the CDR3: TGCGCCAGCAGCCCGGGACCAGGCAGCGGGGAGCTGTTTTTT. This gives the protein CASSPGPGSGELFF.

This chain links TRBV5-4 with TRBJ2-3, with D tentatively TRBD1 or TRBD2 (5 bases each). Per the germline V gene, CDR1 is SGHNT and CDR2 is YYREEE (reference sequence). The CDR3 covers 16 residues. Trimming cost V 4 bases and J 0 bases, with 15 bases left between them. The CDR3, as DNA: TGTGCCAGCAGCCCGAGGGGAACCACTAGCACAGATACGCAGTATTTT. It encodes CASSPRGTTSTDTQYF. Drawing the rest from reference TRBV5-4 and TRBJ2-3, the complete variable domain is ETGVTQSPTHLIKTRGQQVTLRCSSQSGHNTVSWYQQALGQGPQFIFQYYREEENGRGNFPPRFSGLQFPNYSSELNVNALELDDSALYLCASSPRGTTSTDTQYFGPGTRLTVL.

The rearrangement joins TRBV19 to TRBJ1-5; D is possibly TRBD1 (6 bases). V was clipped by 6 bases and J by 0 bases, with 9 bases between them. The CDR3 is 14 residues long. Germline CDR1 and CDR2: LNHDA and SQIVND (reference sequence). This CDR3 reads CASRRDISNQPQHF. CDR3 nucleotide sequence: TGTGCCAGTAGAAGGGACATTAGCAATCAGCCCCAGCATTTT.

This clonotype is a singleton in its sample. The chain recombines TRBV6-5 with TRBJ1-1; D possibly corresponds to TRBD1 (5 bases). V was trimmed by 4 bases and J by 11 bases, leaving 20 bases between them. The CDR3 loop spans 14 amino acids. The germline CDR1 and CDR2 sequences are MNHEY and SVGAGI. Here the CDR3 DNA reads TGTGCCAGCAGTTCCCTAGGGACCGACCGGTCGGCTTTCTTT. As protein: CASSSLGTDRSAFF.

The genes are TRBV29-1 and TRBJ2-3, with D tentatively TRBD1 (6 bases). This CDR3 spans 14 amino acids. V lost 6 bases and J 2 bases, leaving 15 bases between the germline ends. Germline assignment: CDR1 SQVTM and CDR2 ANQGSEA. Here the CDR3 reads CSVRTRGYTDTQYF. In nucleotides, the CDR3 is TGCAGCGTCCGCACCAGGGGTTACACAGATACGCAGTATTTT.

The rearrangement links TRBV3-1 to TRBJ1-2; D is uncertain. Between the trimmed V and J ends, which lost 0 bases and 7 bases, there was a span of 6 bases. Germline assignment: CDR1 LGHDT and CDR2 YNNKEL (reference sequence). This CDR3 has 12 amino acids. The CDR3 DNA is TGTGCCAGCAGCCAAGATCATCGTGGCTACACCTTC. Residues: CASSQDHRGYTF. The variable domain in full, with the rest retrieved from reference TRBV3-1 and TRBJ1-2, is DTAVSQTPKYLVTQMGNDKSIKCEQNLGHDTMYWYKQDSKKFLKIMFSYNNKELIINETVPNRFSPKSPDKAHLNLHINSLELGDSAVYFCASSQDHRGYTFGSGTRLTVV.

The chain couples TRBV7-2 to TRBJ2-3, with 10 positions matching TRBD2. With V trimmed by 4 bases and J by 3 bases, 7 bases remained unmatched. Looked up from germline, CDR1 is SGHTA and CDR2 is FQGNSA. The CDR3 has 16 amino acids. Written as DNA, the CDR3 is TGTGCCAGCAGCTCCCGAACTAGCGGGAAAACAGATACGCAGTATTTT. Translated, it gives CASSSRTSGKTDTQYF.

The chain combines TRBV18 with TRBJ2-5, with 7 bases aligning to TRBD1. The CDR3 runs 13 residues. The trim removed 4 bases at V and 5 bases at J, leaving 4 bases unmatched. CDR1 is KGHSH, CDR2 LQKENI, per germline. In DNA, the CDR3 is TGTGCCAGCTCACAGGGGGCGGCGGAGACCCAGTACTTC. Protein: CASSQGAAETQYF. Full variable domain (outside the CDR3, taken from reference TRBV18 and TRBJ2-5): NAGVMQNPRHLVRRRGQEARLRCSPMKGHSHVYWYRQLPEEGLKFMVYLQKENIIDESGMPKERFSAEFPKEGPSILRIQQVVRGDSAAYFCASSQGAAETQYFGPGTRLLVL.

The chain's CDR3 is CASISGGSYNEQFF. The DNA of the CDR3 is TGTGCCAGCATATCCGGCGGTTCCTACAATGAGCAGTTCTTC. The V call is TRBV28, the J call TRBJ2-1; D uncertain. Trimming cost V 7 bases and J 1 base, with 11 bases left between them. Germline CDR1 and CDR2: MDHEN and SYDVKM. This CDR3 contains 14 residues.

The rearrangement joins TRBV5-4 to TRBJ2-5, with D perhaps matching TRBD1 (6 bases). Looked up from germline, CDR1 is SGHNT and CDR2 is YYREEE (reference sequence). V was trimmed by 7 bases and J by 5 bases, leaving 15 bases between them. The CDR3 runs to 13 residues. This chain's CDR3 is CASLIQGHETQYF. CDR3 nucleotides: TGTGCCAGCCTAATACAGGGACACGAGACCCAGTACTTC.

This chain links TRBV20-1 with TRBJ2-1; no clear D gene. The CDR3 extends over 15 amino acids. The ends were cut back, 6 bases at V and 5 bases at J, with 20 bases in the middle. Looked up from germline, CDR1 is DFQATT and CDR2 is SNEGSKA (reference sequence). CDR3 loop: CSATPTVRIDNEQFF. CDR3 bases: TGCAGTGCCACCCCCACAGTAAGGATTGACAATGAGCAGTTCTTC.

The V call is TRBV24-1, the J call TRBJ2-3, with 8 nucleotides matching TRBD2. This CDR3 contains 15 residues. The trim removed 5 bases at V and 1 base at J, leaving 4 bases unmatched. Germline CDR1 is KGHDR and CDR2 is SFDVKD. The CDR3 here is CATSGPAGGTDTQYF. CDR3 in DNA: TGTGCCACCAGTGGTCCAGCGGGGGGCACAGATACGCAGTATTTT.

The CDR3 reads CASSQVLGNTEAFF. The CDR3 region has the DNA TGTGCCAGCAGCCAAGTCTTAGGGAACACTGAAGCTTTCTTT. This chain links TRBV3-1 with TRBJ1-1; D ambiguous. The CDR3 has 14 amino acids. The ends were cut back, 1 base at V and 1 base at J, with 7 bases in the middle. Germline V gene sequence: CDR1 LGHDT, CDR2 YNNKEL (reference sequence).

The count of this clonotype is one. This chain connects TRBV5-1 to TRBJ2-7, with 7 bases fitting TRBD1. The CDR3 runs to 14 residues. V lost 0 bases, J lost 5 bases, and 5 bases stayed unmatched. Germline loops: CDR1 SGHRS, CDR2 YFSETQ. The DNA for the CDR3 is TGCGCCAGCAGCTTGGAAAGGGGGCAGGACGAGCAGTACTTC. Translating gives CASSLERGQDEQYF. Together with reference TRBV5-1 and TRBJ2-7, the CDR3 gives the full variable domain: KAGVTQTPRYLIKTRGQQVTLSCSPISGHRSVSWYQQTPGQGLQFLFEYFSETQRNKGNFPGRFSGRQFSNSRSEMNVSTLELGDSALYLCASSLERGQDEQYFGPGTRLTVT.